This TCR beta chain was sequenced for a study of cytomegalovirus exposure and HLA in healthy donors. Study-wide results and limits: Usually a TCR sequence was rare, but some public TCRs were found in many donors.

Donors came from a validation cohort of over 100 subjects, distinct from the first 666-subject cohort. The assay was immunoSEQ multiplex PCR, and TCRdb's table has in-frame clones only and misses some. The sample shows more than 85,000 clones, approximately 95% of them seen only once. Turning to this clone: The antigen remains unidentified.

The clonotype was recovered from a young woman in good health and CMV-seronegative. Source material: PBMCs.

The CDR3 DNA is TGTGCCAGTATAGAGGCGACCGGCTCCTACAATGAGCAGTTCTTC. Its translation is CASIEATGSYNEQFF. The genes are TRBV19 and TRBJ2-1; D not certain. Trimming took 7 bases from V and 0 from J, leaving 13 bases between them. CDR1 is LNHDA and CDR2 is SQIVND in the germline V gene (reference sequence). CDR3 length: 15 amino acids.